This is a list of T cell receptor beta chains from one sample in a study of CD8 T cells in Susac syndrome. TCRdb re-derived calls from the immunoSEQ multiplex PCR reads in MiXCR, one entry per CDR3 protein. The table has about 400,000 distinct CDR3 sequences, 75% to 90% seen once. Sequencing was performed on CD8+ T cells from PBMCs. These receptors were obtained from a human donor with multiple sclerosis. Each CDR3 is given with its conserved first and last residue. Each record gives: D gene, V gene, J gene, CDR3 protein. A D gene is named only where the DNA matches it firmly.

>.|TRBV13|TRBJ1-4
CASSSRDIDFGKLFF
>TRBD2|TRBV5-6|TRBJ2-1
CASSLVLAATYNEQFF
>.|TRBV24-1|TRBJ1-3
CATSALRRSNSGNTIYF
>.|TRBV4-1|TRBJ2-1
CASSQERASLIDEQFF
>.|TRBV6-5|TRBJ2-7
CASSTGREQYF
>.|TRBV27|TRBJ1-1
CASSIQKNTEAFF
>TRBD2|TRBV5-4|TRBJ2-3
CASPGLAGPTDTQYF
>.|TRBV12-5|TRBJ1-1
CASGLPHEAFF
>.|TRBV27|TRBJ2-1
CASSLLTLNEQFF
>TRBD2|TRBV27|TRBJ2-1
CASSFLGTSGTFYNEQFF
>TRBD1|TRBV27|TRBJ2-1
CASSLSGTDISSYNEQFF
>TRBD1|TRBV30|TRBJ1-2
CAWTQGGEGPYGYTF
>TRBD1|TRBV27|TRBJ1-1
CASSLSEGTVTEAFF
>.|TRBV25-1|TRBJ2-1
CASSGPRPRSSYNEQFF
>.|TRBV6-5|TRBJ2-2
CASSYSKGGTGELFF
>.|TRBV20-1|TRBJ2-3
CSASGEGTDTQYF